The next 12 T cell receptor beta chains were all read from a single sample in a study of PD-1 blockade in classical Hodgkin lymphoma. The time point here: cycle 4 day 1 (C4D1), after five to seven weeks of nivolumab. Brentuximab vedotin exposure varied among the patients, all of whom had relapsed after autologous stem cell transplantation. This table comes from immunoSEQ multiplex PCR, and its TCRdb copy is limited to in-frame clones, with some not included. The table lists 45,000 to 55,000 clones, about 76% of them singletons. The sequenced sample was peripheral blood mononuclear cells (PBMCs), obtained before the fourth cycle of nivolumab. The receptors come from a human donor with classical Hodgkin lymphoma.

V is TRBV11-2 and J is TRBJ2-1; 13 nucleotides match TRBD2. Per germline, CDR1 SGHAT and CDR2 FQNNGV. V dropped 5 bases and J dropped 9; count of bases not matched to a gene: 4. The CDR3 spans 14 residues. The CDR3 region has the DNA TGTGCCAGCAGCCCGGGACTAGCGGGATCTGAGCAGTTCTTC. It is translated as CASSPGLAGSEQFF.

The chain recombines TRBV27 with TRBJ1-1, with unresolved D. Germline V gene lookup returns CDR1 MNHEY and CDR2 SMNVEV (reference sequence). Trimming pared 2 bases from V and 0 bases from J, leaving 7 bases between. The CDR3 is made up of 14 amino acids. The CDR3 nucleotides are TGTGCCAGCAGTTTAGCCCTTATGAACACTGAAGCTTTCTTT. It is translated as CASSLALMNTEAFF.

This chain uses TRBV7-9 with TRBJ2-3, with unresolved D. Germline V gene data show CDR1 as SEHNR and CDR2 as FQNEAQ (reference sequence). Trimming took 1 base from V and 4 from J, leaving 12 bases between them. CDR3 length equals 15 residues. As DNA, the CDR3 is TGTGCCAGCAGCTTAGGCACCCCAGCCGCAGATACGCAGTATTTT. Translation gives CASSLGTPAADTQYF.

The genes are TRBV5-8 and TRBJ2-6; perhaps TRBD1 as D (5 bases). The V and J ends lost 4 bases and 0 bases respectively, with 11 bases between them. The CDR3 has 16 residues. The germline V gene encodes CDR1 SGHTS and CDR2 YDEGEE. CDR3 amino acids: CASSNRQHSGANVLTF. CDR3 nucleotides: TGTGCCAGCAGCAACCGACAGCACTCTGGGGCCAACGTCCTGACTTTC.

This chain joins TRBV7-2 and TRBJ2-1; D unclear. V lost 3 bases to trimming and J lost 2 bases, with 2 bases between them. Germline CDR1 and CDR2: SGHTA and FQGNSA. The CDR3 length is 12 residues. The CDR3 DNA reads TGTGCCAGCAGCTTTGCCTACAATGAGCAGTTCTTC. Amino acid sequence: CASSFAYNEQFF.

V usage is TRBV30 and J usage is TRBJ2-5, with D tentatively TRBD1 or TRBD2 (5 bases each). The CDR3 runs 13 residues. The V end lost 3 bases, the J end lost 2 bases, and 10 bases lay between the germline ends. Germline-derived CDR1 and CDR2 are GTSNPN and SVGIG (reference sequence). The CDR3 DNA is TGTGCCTGGAGCCGGGACGCTCAAGAGACCCAGTACTTC. As protein: CAWSRDAQETQYF.

V usage is TRBV5-1 and J usage is TRBJ2-3; D possibly uses TRBD1 or TRBD2 (6 bases each). Germline V CDR1 and CDR2: SGHRS, YFSETQ. The CDR3 is 14 amino acids. V was shortened by 4 bases and J by 2 bases, with 11 bases between the two germline ends. The CDR3 coding sequence is TGCGCCAGCAGCCCGGGGGACAACACAGATACGCAGTATTTT. This sequence encodes CASSPGDNTDTQYF. The full variable domain, rest sourced from reference TRBV5-1 and TRBJ2-3, is KAGVTQTPRYLIKTRGQQVTLSCSPISGHRSVSWYQQTPGQGLQFLFEYFSETQRNKGNFPGRFSGRQFSNSRSEMNVSTLELGDSALYLCASSPGDNTDTQYFGPGTRLTVL.

The chain is built from TRBV7-2 and TRBJ2-7; weak D call: TRBD1 (5 bases). Trimming cost V 6 bases and J 0 bases, with 15 bases left between them. CDR1 SGHTA and CDR2 FQGNSA come from the germline V gene. This CDR3 has 15 residues. CDR3 coding DNA: TGTGCCAGCAGTCGAGACAGTGCTGACTCCTACGAGCAGTACTTC. Translated: CASSRDSADSYEQYF.

The count of this clone is one. The chain joins TRBV2 to TRBJ1-3; maybe TRBD1 (5 bases). V lost 7 bases, J lost 6 bases, and 16 bases lay in between. CDR1 and CDR2 (germline): SNHLY, FYNNEI. The CDR3 contains 14 residues. The CDR3 sequence: CASNTGSRENTIYF. The CDR3 DNA sequence: TGTGCCAGCAATACAGGATCCCGCGAAAACACCATATATTTT.

V is TRBV21-1 and J is TRBJ1-1. TRBV21-1 is listed as a pseudogene. The CDR3 sequence is 13 residues long. The chain's CDR3 is CASSDRCRTEAFF. DNA of the CDR3: TGTGCCAGCAGCGATCGGTGCCGAACTGAAGCTTTCTTT.

The genes are TRBV4-3 and TRBJ1-1; a possible D gene is TRBD1 (5 bases). The V and J ends lost 0 bases and 5 bases respectively, with 16 bases between them. The CDR3 totals 16 residues. Germline CDR1 reads LGHNA; CDR2 reads YSLEER. CDR3: CASSQDPRQFRTEAFF. DNA for the CDR3: TGCGCCAGCAGCCAAGATCCCAGACAGTTTAGGACTGAAGCTTTCTTT.

CDR3 DNA sequence: TGCGCCAGCAGCTTCCGGGCGGGGCGTTCCTACGAGCAGTACTTC. Amino acid sequence: CASSFRAGRSYEQYF. V and J are TRBV5-1 and TRBJ2-7, with D perhaps matching TRBD2 (6 bases). In germline, CDR1 is SGHRS, CDR2 YFSETQ. The ends were cut back, 2 bases at V and 1 base at J, with 13 bases in the middle. The CDR3 length is 15 residues.